These T cell receptor beta chains were read from a single sample in a study of T cell repertoires in cytomegalovirus infection. Antigens of these TCRs are unknown. TCRdb recomputed calls from the reads with MiXCR, one row per CDR3 protein. The sample holds about 830,000 distinct CDR3 sequences, approximately 30% seen once. Sequencing was performed on cultured CD8+ T cells from PBMCs, taken from culture after CMV antigen stimulation. The receptor set was obtained from a human donor in good health (CMV status not recorded). Some clones in this sample may be carry-over from other donors' samples. CDR3s include the opening cysteine and the closing phenylalanine or tryptophan. D genes are given only for firm matches. A clone size is listed for some rows: how often the clone was seen (once, few, many), or a class if it is expanded.

cdr3_aa cdr3_nt v_call d_call j_call clone_size
CASRVTGGRETQYF TGTGCCAGTAGGGTGACAGGGGGAAGAGAGACCCAGTACTTC TRBV19 TRBD1 TRBJ2-5 few
CASTLLAGDYNEQFF TGTGCCAGCACCCTACTAGCGGGCGATTACAATGAGCAGTTCTTC TRBV6-6 TRBD2 TRBJ2-1 few
CASTDDGTGEDEQYF TGTGCCAGCACCGACGACGGGACAGGGGAGGACGAGCAGTACTTC TRBV25-1 TRBD1 TRBJ2-7 NA
CASSWTGITDTQYF TGTGCCAGCAGTTGGACAGGAATCACAGATACGCAGTATTTT TRBV12-3/TRBV12-4 TRBD1 TRBJ2-3 few
CASSLMFGTGELFF TGTGCCAGCAGCTTGATGTTCGGTACCGGGGAGCTGTTTTTT TRBV5-6 NA TRBJ2-2 few
CASRGPGHGGNEQFF TGTGCCAGTAGGGGCCCGGGACACGGGGGGAATGAGCAGTTCTTC TRBV19 NA TRBJ2-1 few
CATSDYYNEQFF TGTGCCACCAGTGATTATTACAATGAGCAGTTCTTC TRBV24-1 NA TRBJ2-1 few
CASSAFQDTGELFF TGCGCCAGCAGCGCCTTCCAGGACACCGGGGAGCTGTTTTTT TRBV4-1 NA TRBJ2-2 NA
CAINKGGPSTDTQYF TGTGCCATCAATAAAGGGGGGCCTTCCACAGATACGCAGTATTTT TRBV10-3 NA TRBJ2-3 NA
CATSRDLRLNTEAFF TGTGCCACCAGCAGAGATCTACGGTTGAACACTGAAGCTTTCTTT TRBV15 NA TRBJ1-1 few
CASSQGSGEKLFF TGTGCCAGCAGCCAGGGGTCCGGTGAAAAACTGTTTTTT TRBV12-3/TRBV12-4 NA TRBJ1-4 NA
CASSLSSGFSSYNEQFF TGTGCCAGCAGTTTATCATCGGGGTTCAGCTCCTACAATGAGCAGTTCTTC TRBV28 NA TRBJ2-1 few